These 24 T cell receptor beta chains were all obtained from the same sample, sequenced in a study of control samples from healthy donors and cancer patients. TCRdb keeps only in-frame clones here, not all; method: immunoSEQ multiplex PCR. This sample yields around 75,000 clones, of which over 80% are seen a single time; approximately 5.8% belongs to the top ten. The sample comprised blood. Receptors originate from a woman aged 55-69 years in good health.

The rearrangement links TRBV29-1 to TRBJ1-2; TRBD1 might be the D (5 bases). V was pared by 6 bases and J by 7 bases, with 15 bases between. Germline V gene lookup returns CDR1 SQVTM and CDR2 ANQGSEA. The CDR3 is 12 residues long. CDR3 protein: CSVWARDRGYTF. For the CDR3, the DNA is TGCAGCGTGTGGGCCAGGGATCGTGGCTACACCTTC.

The V gene is TRBV5-1, the J gene TRBJ2-2, with 9 bases matching TRBD1. With V trimmed by 7 bases and J by 6 bases, 10 bases remained unmatched. The CDR3 has 15 amino acids. The germline V gene encodes CDR1 SGHRS and CDR2 YFSETQ. The CDR3 DNA reads as TGCGCCAGCCATTCGGGACAGGGTCCCCCCGGGGAGCTGTTTTTT. It is translated as CASHSGQGPPGELFF.

The chain has TRBV11-3 and TRBJ2-1; 10 bases are shared with TRBD1. Looked up from germline, CDR1 is SGHNT and CDR2 is YENEEA. The CDR3 covers 14 residues. V lost 4 bases and J lost 9; bases outside the gene matches: 6. The CDR3 coding sequence is TGTGCCAGCAGCTCCCGGGACAGGGGCCTTGAGCAGTTCTTC. As protein: CASSSRDRGLEQFF.

The CDR3 nucleotides read TGCGCCAGCAGCCAAGATGTCAGGCGGGGGGGTTCGGATACGCAGTATTTT. This gives the protein CASSQDVRRGGSDTQYF. This rearrangement joins TRBV4-1 to TRBJ2-3, with 9 bases aligning to TRBD2. J was trimmed by 6 bases and V by 0 bases; bases with no gene match: 10. Germline assignment: CDR1 MGHRA and CDR2 YSYEKL. The CDR3 is 17 amino acids.

Note on this clone: The sample carries other DNA sequences with the same CDR3. This rearrangement joins TRBV5-1 to TRBJ2-5; TRBD1 is a possible D gene (6 bases). The CDR3 has 13 residues. The germline V gene encodes CDR1 SGHRS and CDR2 YFSETQ. V was clipped by 0 bases and J by 5 bases, with 8 bases between them. CDR3 nucleotide sequence: TGCGCCAGCAGCTTGGACAGGGTGGAGACCCAGTACTTC. This gives the protein CASSLDRVETQYF.

The V gene is TRBV9, the J gene TRBJ2-1; 12 bases are a match to TRBD1. The CDR3 loop spans 17 amino acids. Germline CDR1 and CDR2: SGDLS and YYNGEE. The ends lost 3 bases at V and 8 bases at J; junction bases unmatched: 12. The CDR3 here is CASSEGTGTGGFDEQFF. CDR3 bases: TGTGCCAGCAGCGAGGGGACCGGGACAGGGGGCTTTGATGAGCAGTTCTTC.

This chain links TRBV5-1 with TRBJ2-2; no clear D. The length of the CDR3 is 16 residues. Germline lookup yields CDR1 SGHRS and CDR2 YFSETQ. V was cut by 1 base and J by 7 bases, with 17 bases left in between. The DNA for the CDR3 is TGCGCCAGCAGCTTGCAATCAAATCGGATGAGCGGGGAGCTGTTTTTT. It is translated as CASSLQSNRMSGELFF.

The chain uses TRBV28 and TRBJ2-1; a possible D gene is TRBD2 (6 bases). The CDR3 is made up of 14 amino acids. Germline V gene data show CDR1 as MDHEN and CDR2 as SYDVKM. V was trimmed by 6 bases and J by 6 bases, leaving 15 bases between them. The CDR3 is CASSAGGVSNEQFF. DNA for the CDR3: TGTGCCAGCAGCGCCGGCGGGGTTAGCAATGAGCAGTTCTTC.

The gene calls are TRBV9 and TRBJ2-7; 10 nucleotides agree with TRBD2. From germline, CDR1 is SGDLS and CDR2 YYNGEE. V lost 4 bases and J lost 3; bases outside the gene matches: 16. The CDR3 consists of 18 residues. CDR3 sequence reads: CASSPGTGSGRWGYEQYF. The CDR3, as DNA: TGTGCCAGCAGCCCAGGGACGGGTAGCGGGAGGTGGGGCTACGAGCAGTACTTC. Full variable domain (rest looked up from reference TRBV9 and TRBJ2-7): DSGVTQTPKHLITATGQRVTLRCSPRSGDLSVYWYQQSLDQGLQFLIQYYNGEERAKGNILERFSAQQFPDLHSELNLSSLELGDSALYFCASSPGTGSGRWGYEQYFGPGTRLTVT.

V usage is TRBV10-3 and J usage is TRBJ1-1, with TRBD1 as a possible D gene (6 bases). Germline V gives CDR1 ENHRY, CDR2 SYGVKD. This CDR3 is built from 12 residues. V was cut by 11 bases and J by 1 base, with 11 bases left in between. CDR3 sequence: CAAGGPNTEAFF. The CDR3 DNA sequence: TGTGCCGCGGGGGGGCCGAACACTGAAGCTTTCTTT.

This CDR3 reads CASSQDLARDYEQYF. CDR3 bases: TGCGCCAGCAGCCAAGATCTAGCCCGGGACTACGAGCAGTACTTC. This chain joins TRBV4-3 and TRBJ2-7; possible D gene TRBD2, 5 bases. V dropped 0 bases and J dropped 3 bases, with 12 bases sitting between them. The germline V gene has CDR1 LGHNA and CDR2 YSLEER. The CDR3 consists of 15 residues.

This clone was seen only once. The rearrangement uses TRBV9 and TRBJ2-5, with 9 nucleotides matching TRBD2. Per germline, CDR1 SGDLS and CDR2 YYNGEE. V lost 4 bases, J lost 1 base, and 5 bases stayed unmatched. The CDR3 is made up of 15 amino acids. The CDR3 nucleotides are TGTGCCAGCAGCACCCGGACTAGCGCCCAAGAGACCCAGTACTTC. Its protein product is CASSTRTSAQETQYF. The full variable domain, in which reference TRBV9 and TRBJ2-5 provide the parts outside the CDR3, is DSGVTQTPKHLITATGQRVTLRCSPRSGDLSVYWYQQSLDQGLQFLIQYYNGEERAKGNILERFSAQQFPDLHSELNLSSLELGDSALYFCASSTRTSAQETQYFGPGTRLLVL.

The chain employs TRBV10-3 and TRBJ1-5; D is unresolved. Germline V gene data show CDR1 as ENHRY and CDR2 as SYGVKD. V was clipped by 4 bases and J by 0 bases, with 10 bases between them. The CDR3 extends over 15 amino acids. The DNA of the CDR3 is TGTGCCATCAGTGGGACGGTTGATAGCAATCAGCCCCAGCATTTT. Its translation is CAISGTVDSNQPQHF.

The chain recombines TRBV18 with TRBJ2-5; weak D call: TRBD1 (6 bases). CDR1 and CDR2 from the germline V gene are KGHSH and LQKENI. Trimming removed 2 bases at V and 0 bases at J, with 10 bases between. The length of the CDR3 is 15 residues. The CDR3 sequence: CASSPFGQNQETQYF. CDR3 sequence (DNA): TGTGCCAGCTCACCATTCGGACAGAACCAAGAGACCCAGTACTTC.

The genes are TRBV30 and TRBJ1-2; TRBD1 might be the D (5 bases). CDR1 and CDR2 (germline): GTSNPN, SVGIG (reference sequence). V lost 1 base and J 6 bases, leaving 12 bases between the germline ends. There are 13 residues in the CDR3. This chain's CDR3 is CAWSGAWGHGYTF. DNA of the CDR3: TGTGCCTGGAGTGGGGCCTGGGGCCATGGCTACACCTTC. Filled out from reference TRBV30 and TRBJ1-2, the complete variable domain reads SQTIHQWPATLVQPVGSPLSLECTVEGTSNPNLYWYRQAAGRGLQLLFYSVGIGQISSEVPQNLSASRPQDRQFILSSKKLLLSDSGFYLCAWSGAWGHGYTFGSGTRLTVV.

This rearrangement joins TRBV7-8 to TRBJ2-7; TRBD2 is a possible D gene (5 bases). The CDR3 has 14 residues. CDR1 and CDR2 from the germline V gene are SGHVS and FQNEAQ. Trimming stripped 1 base from V and 1 base from J, with 8 bases between. DNA for the CDR3: TGTGCCAGCAGCTTAGAGTGGGAGTCCTACGAGCAGTACTTC. This gives the protein CASSLEWESYEQYF. Filled out from reference TRBV7-8 and TRBJ2-7, the complete variable domain reads GAGVSQSPRYKVAKRGQDVALRCDPISGHVSLFWYQQALGQGPEFLTYFQNEAQLDKSGLPSDRFFAERPEGSVSTLKIQRTQQEDSAVYLCASSLEWESYEQYFGPGTRLTVT.

This chain links TRBV24-1 with TRBJ2-1, with D maybe TRBD1 (6 bases). The ends were cut back, 3 bases at V and 0 bases at J, with 14 bases in the middle. The germline gives CDR1 KGHDR, CDR2 SFDVKD. The CDR3 spans 17 residues. CDR3 protein: CATSDLPTGSSYNEQFF. Here the CDR3 DNA reads TGTGCCACCAGTGATCTGCCAACAGGGAGCTCCTACAATGAGCAGTTCTTC.

This chain connects TRBV6-2 or TRBV6-3 to TRBJ2-7, with 8 bases aligning to TRBD2. The V gene end was trimmed by 5 bases and the J gene end by 2 bases; junction bases not matched to a gene: 5. Germline V gene data show CDR1 as MNHEY and CDR2 as SVGEGT. The CDR3 runs to 14 residues. CDR3 bases: TGTGCCAGCAGTCGCCCGGGAGGGACCTACGAGCAGTACTTC. Amino acid sequence: CASSRPGGTYEQYF.

J is TRBJ2-7 and V is TRBV20-1; 8 bases agree with TRBD2. The CDR3 length is 11 residues. The junction had 2 bases not matched to a gene; V was cut back by 7 bases and J by 3 bases. Looked up from germline, CDR1 is DFQATT and CDR2 is SNEGSKA (reference sequence). The CDR3 nucleotides read TGCAGTGTCGGGACTAGCTACGAGCAGTACTTC. Encoded protein: CSVGTSYEQYF.

This sequence joins TRBV5-4 and TRBJ2-7; D might be TRBD2 (5 bases). The germline CDR1 and CDR2 sequences are SGHNT and YYREEE (reference sequence). Between the trimmed V and J ends, which lost 0 bases and 7 bases, there was a span of 11 bases. The CDR3 runs to 13 residues. In DNA form, the CDR3 reads TGTGCCAGCAGCTTGGACTATTCGGGGGAGCAGTACTTC. Amino acid sequence: CASSLDYSGEQYF.

The chain couples TRBV18 to TRBJ2-1; TRBD1 might be the D (6 bases). CDR1 KGHSH and CDR2 LQKENI come from the germline V gene. The CDR3 consists of 18 residues. V was trimmed by 5 bases and J by 0 bases, leaving 20 bases between them. The CDR3 bases are TGTGCCAGCTCAATCAGGGGCCCTCGCCAGAGCTCCTACAATGAGCAGTTCTTC. Translated, it gives CASSIRGPRQSSYNEQFF.

In this sample, this clone turned up once. The chain carries TRBV28 and TRBJ2-3, with 11 bases matching TRBD2. Germline lookup yields CDR1 MDHEN and CDR2 SYDVKM. The CDR3 length is 18 residues. Trimming cost V 5 bases and J 10 bases; bases outside gene matches: 20. CDR3 nucleotide sequence: TGTGCCAGCAGTCAACCGGGACTAGCGGTTACCGGGGTGGGGCCGCAGTATTTT. It yields the protein CASSQPGLAVTGVGPQYF.

This CDR3 is CATSDTGTSGGRYEQYF. The CDR3 DNA reads TGTGCCACCAGTGATACCGGGACTAGCGGTGGCCGCTACGAGCAGTACTTC. This rearrangement joins TRBV24-1 to TRBJ2-7, with 11 positions matching TRBD2. Germline V gives CDR1 KGHDR, CDR2 SFDVKD. This CDR3 comprises 17 residues. J lost 3 bases, V lost 3 bases, and 9 bases had no gene match.

This chain joins TRBV9 and TRBJ2-1; 10 bases are shared with TRBD2. The CDR3 covers 15 residues. V shed 4 bases, J shed 2 bases, and the junction held 3 bases outside the gene matches. The germline V gene has CDR1 SGDLS and CDR2 YYNGEE. The CDR3 is CASSPSGSTYNEQFF. The CDR3 bases are TGTGCCAGCAGCCCTAGCGGGAGCACCTACAATGAGCAGTTCTTC.